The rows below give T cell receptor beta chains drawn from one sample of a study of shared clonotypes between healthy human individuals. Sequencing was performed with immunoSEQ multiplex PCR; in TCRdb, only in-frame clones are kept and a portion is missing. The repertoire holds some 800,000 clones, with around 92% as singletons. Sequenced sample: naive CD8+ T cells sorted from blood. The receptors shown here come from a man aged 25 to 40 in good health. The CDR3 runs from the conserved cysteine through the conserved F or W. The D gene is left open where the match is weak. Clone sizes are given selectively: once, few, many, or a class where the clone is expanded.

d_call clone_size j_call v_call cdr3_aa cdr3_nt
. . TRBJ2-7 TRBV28 CASSLAPPGAYEQYF TGTGCCAGCAGTTTAGCCCCCCCGGGGGCCTACGAGCAGTACTTC
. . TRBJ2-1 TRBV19 CASWGRHNEQFF TGTGCCAGCTGGGGCCGCCACAATGAGCAGTTCTTC
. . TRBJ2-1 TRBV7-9 CASSLVRGESSYNEQFF TGTGCCAGCAGCTTGGTGAGGGGGGAAAGCTCCTACAATGAGCAGTTCTTC
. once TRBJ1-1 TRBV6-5 CASSYGTVEAFF TGTGCCAGCAGTTACGGGACGGTAGAAGCTTTCTTT
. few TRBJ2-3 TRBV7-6 CASGKDGTSTDTQYF TGTGCCAGTGGGAAAGACGGAACTAGCACAGATACGCAGTATTTT
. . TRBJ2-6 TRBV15 CATSRHRDSGANVLTF TGTGCCACCAGCAGACACAGGGACTCTGGGGCCAACGTCCTGACTTTC
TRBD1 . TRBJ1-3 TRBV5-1 CASSAGDRGRENTIYF TGCGCCAGCAGCGCAGGGGACAGGGGGCGCGAAAACACCATATATTTT
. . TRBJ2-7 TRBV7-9 CASSLGRTDTYEQYF TGTGCCAGCAGCTTAGGGAGGACGGACACCTACGAGCAGTACTTC
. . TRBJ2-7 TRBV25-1 CASSERSGLNYEQYF TGTGCCAGCAGTGAAAGGTCCGGACTTAACTACGAGCAGTACTTC
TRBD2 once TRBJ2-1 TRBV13 CASSWVAGGPTNEQFF TGTGCCAGCAGTTGGGTAGCGGGAGGGCCCACAAATGAGCAGTTCTTC
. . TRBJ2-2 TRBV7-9 CASSPYTGVTGELFF TGTGCCAGCAGTCCATACACGGGGGTGACCGGGGAGCTGTTTTTT
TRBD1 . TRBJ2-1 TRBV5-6 CASSFVWQGAYNEQFF TGTGCCAGCAGCTTCGTTTGGCAGGGGGCGTACAATGAGCAGTTCTTC
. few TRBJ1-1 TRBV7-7 CASSLNQNTEAFF TGTGCCAGCAGCTTAAACCAGAACACTGAAGCTTTCTTT
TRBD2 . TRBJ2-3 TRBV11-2 CASSLVLAGGTDTQYF TGTGCCAGCAGCTTAGTCCTAGCGGGAGGGACAGATACGCAGTATTTT
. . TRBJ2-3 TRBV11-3 CASRKGDYESDTQYF TGTGCCAGCAGGAAGGGGGATTACGAGTCAGATACGCAGTATTTT
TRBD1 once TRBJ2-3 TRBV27 CASSLWDRATDTQYF TGTGCCAGCAGTTTATGGGACAGGGCAACAGATACGCAGTATTTT
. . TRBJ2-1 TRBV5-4 CASSDEAVEQFF TGTGCCAGCAGCGACGAGGCGGTTGAGCAGTTCTTC
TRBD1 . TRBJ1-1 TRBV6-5 CASSYSTGTEAFF TGTGCCAGCAGTTACTCGACAGGGACCGAAGCTTTCTTT
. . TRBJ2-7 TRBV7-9 CASSRPTEPPYEQYF TGTGCCAGCAGCCGACCGACCGAACCCCCCTACGAGCAGTACTTC
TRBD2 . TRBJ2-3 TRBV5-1 CASSLALGLAGGTDTQYF TGCGCCAGCAGCTTGGCCCTTGGACTAGCGGGAGGGACGGATACGCAGTATTTT